Given below is one T cell receptor beta chain in context. In the original processing: Estimates of nucleated cell counts were drawn from the amplification of reference gene primers. TCRdb keeps only in-frame clones here, not all; method: immunoSEQ multiplex PCR. V and J calls and clone size are as listed in that table; D and trimming were resolved from the DNA. The repertoire holds approximately 270,000 clones, with more than 85% as singletons. Trimming pared 4 bases from V and 6 bases from J, leaving 10 bases between. The germline V gene encodes CDR1 KGHSH and CDR2 LQKENI. This CDR3 contains 13 residues. The sample is drawn from a study of blood T cell repertoires in COVID-19. About the study: Spain, Italy and the United States supplied samples that represented acute and convalescent COVID-19. T cells, B-cell-depleted T cells, or PBMCs supplied cDNA or gDNA.

This chain joins TRBV18 and TRBJ2-1, with D uncertain. Material: peripheral blood. The sequence was collected from a man aged 25 to 40 with acute or convalescent COVID-19. The CDR3 region is CASSQVERNEQFF. As DNA, the CDR3 is TGTGCCAGCTCACAGGTGGAGCGCAATGAGCAGTTCTTC.